This TCR beta chain was profiled in a study of T cells in Graves' hyperthyroidism and ophthalmopathy. Findings of the study overall: Using 13 V-J features, a model discriminated ophthalmopathy from stable hyperthyroidism.

Hyperthyroidism, newly diagnosed and lasting under 2 months, affected patients aged 18 to 65. This clonotype has ten or more counts. Its target is not known. The V end lost 0 bases, the J end lost 8 bases, and 9 bases lay between the germline ends. Germline V gene sequence: CDR1 SGHRS, CDR2 YFSETQ. This CDR3 is 13 amino acids long. Amplified TCR beta CDR3 regions came from RNA transcripts. When the TCR CDR3 underwent first-round RT-PCR, the HTBI primer set was used. TCRdb re-called the multiplex PCR reads through MiXCR, storing one row per CDR3 protein. Counted here are 300,000 or so distinct CDR3 sequences, around a sixth occurring once; the ten biggest clones make up approximately 35%.

The rearrangement joins TRBV5-1 to TRBJ2-1; D is ambiguous. The sample taken for sequencing was blood. This receptor was obtained from a man under 40 with Graves' hyperthyroidism. CDR3 nucleotide sequence: TGCGCCAGCAGCTTGGTCCTAGAGGATGAGCAGTTCTTC. Translation gives CASSLVLEDEQFF.